A single sample gave rise to the 30 T cell receptor beta chains below, sequenced in a study of shared clonotypes between healthy human individuals. The data were produced by immunoSEQ multiplex PCR, yet TCRdb's version contains in-frame clones alone and is incomplete. The sample records over a million clones, about 98.5% being singletons. What was sequenced was naive CD4+ T cells sorted from blood. Stated subset: CD45RA+ positively selected. The receptor set was obtained from a man aged 25-40 years in good health.

The chain employs TRBV7-2 and TRBJ2-5; 8 positions agree with TRBD1. J lost 5 bases, V lost 4 bases, and 6 bases had no gene match. The CDR3 has 14 residues. Germline assignment: CDR1 SGHTA and CDR2 FQGNSA. CDR3 bases: TGTGCCAGCAGCTCGACAGGGGTAAGGGAGACCCAGTACTTC. This translates into CASSSTGVRETQYF. The variable domain in full, completed from reference TRBV7-2 and TRBJ2-5, reads GAGVSQSPSNKVTEKGKDVELRCDPISGHTALYWYRQSLGQGLEFLIYFQGNSAPDKSGLPSDRFSAERTGGSVSTLTIQRTQQEDSAVYLCASSSTGVRETQYFGPGTRLLVL.

The chain carries TRBV7-6 and TRBJ2-7; the match to TRBD2 covers 8 bases. The germline CDR1 and CDR2 sequences are SGHVS and FNYEAQ. V shed 5 bases and J 3 bases; nucleotides not matched to a gene: 12. The CDR3 extends over 16 amino acids. CDR3 in amino acids: CASSNGGVGFSYEQYF. The CDR3 coding sequence is TGTGCCAGCAGCAACGGGGGGGTAGGGTTCAGCTACGAGCAGTACTTC.

The genes are TRBV28 and TRBJ1-1; D uncertain. The CDR3 contains 14 residues. V lost 3 bases, J lost 0 bases, and 8 bases lay in between. Germline CDR1 and CDR2: MDHEN and SYDVKM. The CDR3, as DNA: TGTGCCAGCAGTTTGTATAATCTGAACACTGAAGCTTTCTTT. Encoded protein: CASSLYNLNTEAFF.

This clone was recorded a few times. This sequence joins TRBV9 and TRBJ2-2; D call uncertain. The length of the CDR3 is 12 residues. Per germline, CDR1 SGDLS and CDR2 YYNGEE. V was trimmed by 3 bases and J by 6 bases, leaving 6 bases between them. The CDR3 DNA is TGTGCCAGCAGCGCCGTGTCCGGGGAGCTGTTTTTT. Amino acid sequence: CASSAVSGELFF.

The gene calls are TRBV14 and TRBJ1-2; TRBD1 aligns across 9 bases. This CDR3 is built from 16 residues. V lost 5 bases, J lost 4 bases, and 11 bases stayed unmatched. The germline CDR1 and CDR2 sequences are SGHDN and FVKESK. CDR3 bases: TGTGCCAGCAGCTCCTTCCCGGGACAGGGAAGCTATGGCTACACCTTC. Amino acids: CASSSFPGQGSYGYTF.

A single count supports this clone. The CDR3 region has the DNA TGCGCCAGCAGGCGGGATGCAACTAATGAAAAACTGTTTTTT. Translating it yields CASRRDATNEKLFF. The genes are TRBV5-1 and TRBJ1-4; D ambiguous. The V gene's germline CDR1 is SGHRS and CDR2 YFSETQ. The CDR3 has 14 amino acids. V was cut by 5 bases and J by 0 bases, with 8 bases left in between. Using reference TRBV5-1 and TRBJ1-4 for the parts outside the CDR3, the full variable domain is KAGVTQTPRYLIKTRGQQVTLSCSPISGHRSVSWYQQTPGQGLQFLFEYFSETQRNKGNFPGRFSGRQFSNSRSEMNVSTLELGDSALYLCASRRDATNEKLFFGSGTQLSVL.

This clone appeared a single time. The chain recombines TRBV2 with TRBJ2-3; D is unclear. The V end was cut by 6 bases, the J end by 1 base, with 14 bases between. This CDR3 spans 15 amino acids. Germline V gene sequence: CDR1 SNHLY, CDR2 FYNNEI. CDR3 in DNA: TGTGCCAGCAGGACCGACGGAATTGGCACAGATACGCAGTATTTT. As protein: CASRTDGIGTDTQYF.

The chain is built from TRBV7-9 and TRBJ2-2; D might be TRBD1 or TRBD2, each matching 5 bases. The germline gives CDR1 SEHNR, CDR2 FQNEAQ (reference sequence). This CDR3 is 16 amino acids long. The ends were cut back, 2 bases at V and 5 bases at J, with 15 bases in the middle. CDR3 nucleotide sequence: TGTGCCAGCAGCTTACTGGGACGTTACAGTACCGGGGAGCTGTTTTTT. It specifies CASSLLGRYSTGELFF.

This clone was recorded only once. The chain recombines TRBV14 with TRBJ2-7, with unresolved D. Germline V gene sequence: CDR1 SGHDN, CDR2 FVKESK. The CDR3 extends over 15 amino acids. Trimming left V 1 base short and J 3 bases short, with 13 bases between. The CDR3 DNA reads as TGTGCCAGCAGCCAAGGGCATCTCCAACTCTACGAGCAGTACTTC. This translates into CASSQGHLQLYEQYF.

The V gene is TRBV28, the J gene TRBJ2-7, with 10 bases that match TRBD1. The trim removed 4 bases at V and 6 bases at J, leaving 9 bases unmatched. Germline V gene lookup returns CDR1 MDHEN and CDR2 SYDVKM. This CDR3 comprises 15 residues. The CDR3 DNA reads as TGTGCCAGCAGTTCCCGACAGGGGGCGAGGAGCGAGCAGTACTTC. Encoded protein: CASSSRQGARSEQYF.

The J gene is TRBJ2-1, the V gene TRBV2; 7 nucleotides agree with TRBD2. The CDR3 contains 16 residues. Germline-derived CDR1 and CDR2 are SNHLY and FYNNEI. V was clipped by 7 bases and J by 0 bases; unmatched bases: 9. CDR3 sequence: CASKSMGGSSYNEQFF. The CDR3 nucleotides read TGTGCCAGCAAGTCGATGGGAGGGAGCTCCTACAATGAGCAGTTCTTC.

CDR3: CSAGTSGSETQYF. As DNA, the CDR3 is TGCAGCGCCGGGACTAGCGGGAGTGAGACCCAGTACTTC. The genes are TRBV29-1 and TRBJ2-5, with 14 bases aligning to TRBD2. Trimming cost V 7 bases and J 5 bases; bases outside gene matches: 3. CDR3 length equals 13 residues. CDR1 and CDR2 (germline): SQVTM, ANQGSEA.

The gene calls are TRBV6-1 and TRBJ2-1; 10 bases agree with TRBD2. The CDR3 runs 15 residues. Germline lookup yields CDR1 MNHNS and CDR2 SASEGT. V was pared by 2 bases and J by 8 bases, with 6 bases of the junction left unmatched. This CDR3 reads CASSEMPSGSHEQFF. CDR3 coding DNA: TGTGCCAGCAGTGAAATGCCTAGCGGGAGCCATGAGCAGTTCTTC.

The chain couples TRBV9 to TRBJ1-2, with TRBD1 matching 8 bases. V was pared by 4 bases and J by 7 bases, with 6 bases of the junction left unmatched. CDR3 length: 13 amino acids. From germline, CDR1 is SGDLS and CDR2 YYNGEE. The CDR3 region is CASSPGGAGGYTF. CDR3 bases: TGTGCCAGCAGCCCAGGGGGCGCGGGTGGCTACACCTTC.

The CDR3 DNA is TGTGCCAGCAGCGGGCAGAGACAGGGAGCCCTCCAAGGGCAGTACTTC. Translating gives CASSGQRQGALQGQYF. This rearrangement joins TRBV2 to TRBJ2-7, with 7 bases identical to TRBD1. V lost 6 bases, J lost 9 bases, and 20 bases stayed unmatched. The CDR3 runs to 16 residues. Germline V gene data show CDR1 as SNHLY and CDR2 as FYNNEI.

The V gene is TRBV28, the J gene TRBJ2-7; D is unclear. The CDR3 sequence is 13 residues long. Germline V CDR1 and CDR2: MDHEN, SYDVKM. V dropped 4 bases and J dropped 4 bases, with 11 bases sitting between them. The CDR3, as DNA: TGTGCCAGCAGTTCCCGACTGCCATACGAGCAGTACTTC. Translated, it gives CASSSRLPYEQYF.

The chain employs TRBV7-2 and TRBJ2-7; D possibly corresponds to TRBD1 (6 bases). Looked up from germline, CDR1 is SGHTA and CDR2 is FQGNSA. The CDR3 sequence is 13 residues long. The V and J ends lost 5 bases and 4 bases respectively, with 12 bases between them. The DNA for the CDR3 is TGTGCCAGCAGCCGCGCCCAGGGGTACGAGCAGTACTTC. Translating it yields CASSRAQGYEQYF. Based on the CDR3 plus reference TRBV7-2 and TRBJ2-7, the full variable domain is GAGVSQSPSNKVTEKGKDVELRCDPISGHTALYWYRQSLGQGLEFLIYFQGNSAPDKSGLPSDRFSAERTGGSVSTLTIQRTQQEDSAVYLCASSRAQGYEQYFGPGTRLTVT.

The CDR3 nucleotides are TGTGCCAGCAGTTTTGCCTTTATTTGGGATCGGATGGAGTACGAGCAGTACTTC. This sequence encodes CASSFAFIWDRMEYEQYF. This sequence joins TRBV28 and TRBJ2-7; D ambiguous. CDR1 is MDHEN and CDR2 is SYDVKM in the germline V gene. The CDR3 is 18 amino acids. Trimming removed 3 bases from V and 4 bases from J, with 25 bases in between.

The chain recombines TRBV10-2 with TRBJ1-5; D is perhaps TRBD1 (5 bases). Trimming shortened V by 5 bases and J by 4 bases, and 12 bases separated the two germline ends. The CDR3 loop spans 14 amino acids. The germline V gene encodes CDR1 WSHSY and CDR2 SAAADI. The CDR3 bases are TGCGCCAGCAGTAGGGACGGTGATAATCAGCCCCAGCATTTT. The encoded protein is CASSRDGDNQPQHF.

On this clone: This CDR3 is also generated by other DNA sequences in the sample. The chain couples TRBV18 to TRBJ1-4; 10 bases are a match to TRBD1. The CDR3 spans 13 residues. V lost 6 bases to trimming and J lost 5 bases; unmatched junction nucleotides: 0. From germline, CDR1 is KGHSH and CDR2 LQKENI. The CDR3 reads CASSGQGNEKLFF. For the CDR3, the DNA is TGTGCCAGCTCGGGACAGGGGAATGAAAAACTGTTTTTT.

The chain links TRBV30 to TRBJ1-2; perhaps TRBD1 as D (5 bases). This CDR3 contains 17 residues. CDR1 is GTSNPN, CDR2 SVGIG, per germline (reference sequence). Trimming took off 1 base at V and 6 bases at J, with 24 bases between the two ends. CDR3 nucleotide sequence: TGTGCCTGGAGTGCAGGGAACCAACATATAAAAGAACATGGCTACACCTTC. Translating gives CAWSAGNQHIKEHGYTF. Based on the CDR3 plus reference TRBV30 and TRBJ1-2, the full variable domain is SQTIHQWPATLVQPVGSPLSLECTVEGTSNPNLYWYRQAAGRGLQLLFYSVGIGQISSEVPQNLSASRPQDRQFILSSKKLLLSDSGFYLCAWSAGNQHIKEHGYTFGSGTRLTVV.

This chain links TRBV19 with TRBJ2-1; D call uncertain. Germline V gene lookup returns CDR1 LNHDA and CDR2 SQIVND (reference sequence). The CDR3 is 13 amino acids. Trimming pared 7 bases from V and 0 bases from J, leaving 7 bases between. CDR3 amino acids: CASTPSSYNEQFF. DNA of the CDR3: TGTGCCAGTACCCCGAGCTCCTACAATGAGCAGTTCTTC.

The chain uses TRBV5-4 and TRBJ2-2, with D perhaps TRBD1 (5 bases). Germline CDR1 and CDR2: SGHNT and YYREEE (reference sequence). The V gene lost 0 bases and the J gene lost 6 bases, with 15 bases spanning the gap. This CDR3 has 16 residues. CDR3 coding DNA: TGTGCCAGCAGCTTGGATTTGTGGGGCCTGCCCGGGGAGCTGTTTTTT. Residues: CASSLDLWGLPGELFF.

A note on this clone: This CDR3 is also generated by other DNA sequences in the sample. This chain connects TRBV5-1 to TRBJ2-5; no definite D call. V dropped 1 base and J dropped 1 base, with 11 bases sitting between them. CDR1 SGHRS and CDR2 YFSETQ come from the germline V gene. The CDR3 has 15 residues. The CDR3 is CASSLTGRSQETQYF. DNA for the CDR3: TGCGCCAGCAGCTTGACTGGACGGAGCCAAGAGACCCAGTACTTC.

This clone was detected only once. Other DNA sequences of this sample code for an identical CDR3. This rearrangement joins TRBV28 to TRBJ1-3; 11 bases are a match to TRBD1. This CDR3 has 17 amino acids. The trim removed 2 bases at V and 2 bases at J, leaving 5 bases unmatched. Germline V CDR1 and CDR2: MDHEN, SYDVKM. As DNA, the CDR3 is TGTGCCAGCAGTTTACCCTTGGGACAGGGGGCTGGAAACACCATATATTTT. Its translation is CASSLPLGQGAGNTIYF.

This chain links TRBV5-6 with TRBJ2-7; D is tentatively TRBD1 or TRBD2 (5 bases each). CDR3 size: 12 residues. Germline CDR1 is SGHDT and CDR2 is YYEEEE. The CDR3 sequence is CGPGRTTYEQYF. The DNA for the CDR3 is TGTGGCCCGGGACGGACAACCTACGAGCAGTACTTC.

The V gene is TRBV28, the J gene TRBJ2-3, with 9 nucleotides matching TRBD2. Germline V gene data show CDR1 as MDHEN and CDR2 as SYDVKM. There are 16 residues in the CDR3. With V trimmed by 0 bases and J by 2 bases, 3 bases remained unmatched. The CDR3 loop is CASSLWLAGNTDTQYF. In DNA form, the CDR3 reads TGTGCCAGCAGTTTATGGCTAGCGGGAAACACAGATACGCAGTATTTT. The complete variable domain, with remaining parts taken from reference TRBV28 and TRBJ2-3, reads DVKVTQSSRYLVKRTGEKVFLECVQDMDHENMFWYRQDPGLGLRLIYFSYDVKMKEKGDIPEGYSVSREKKERFSLILESASTNQTSMYLCASSLWLAGNTDTQYFGPGTRLTVL.

The J gene is TRBJ2-1, the V gene TRBV29-1; 11 nucleotides agree with TRBD2. This CDR3 is 13 amino acids long. V lost 4 bases, J lost 7 bases, and 3 bases stayed unmatched. Germline assignment: CDR1 SQVTM and CDR2 ANQGSEA. The CDR3 bases are TGCAGCGTTGCTAGCGGGAGGAGGAATGAGCAGTTCTTC. Translated: CSVASGRRNEQFF.

In its sample, this clone was seen once. The CDR3 nucleotides are TGTGCCAGCAGTATTCGACGACAGAGCTCCTACGAGCAGTACTTC. This sequence encodes CASSIRRQSSYEQYF. The gene calls are TRBV28 and TRBJ2-7, with D maybe TRBD1 (5 bases). CDR1 and CDR2 from the germline V gene are MDHEN and SYDVKM. V shed 5 bases and J shed 0 bases, with 14 bases lying between them. CDR3 size: 15 residues. Complete variable domain (other parts from reference TRBV28 and TRBJ2-7): DVKVTQSSRYLVKRTGEKVFLECVQDMDHENMFWYRQDPGLGLRLIYFSYDVKMKEKGDIPEGYSVSREKKERFSLILESASTNQTSMYLCASSIRRQSSYEQYFGPGTRLTVT.

The CDR3 DNA follows: TGTGCCAGCAGCCAAGTAAGGCTAGCGGGAGGGCCTACCTACGAGCAGTACTTC. Its translation: CASSQVRLAGGPTYEQYF. This chain links TRBV14 with TRBJ2-7; 12 positions match TRBD2. Germline V gene data show CDR1 as SGHDN and CDR2 as FVKESK. CDR3 length equals 18 residues. The J segment lost 2 bases and the V segment lost 1 base, leaving 9 bases of the junction unmatched.